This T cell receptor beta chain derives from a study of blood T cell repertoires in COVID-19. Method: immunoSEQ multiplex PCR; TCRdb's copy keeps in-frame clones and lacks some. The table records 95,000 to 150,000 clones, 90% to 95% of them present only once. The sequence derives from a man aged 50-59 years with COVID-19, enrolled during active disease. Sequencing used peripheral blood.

CDR3 coding DNA: TGTGCCAGCAGTCCCGTGTTTAGCAATGAGCAGTTCTTC. Amino acids: CASSPVFSNEQFF. This sequence joins TRBV12-3 or TRBV12-4 and TRBJ2-1; unclear D gene. The CDR3 has 13 amino acids. V lost 5 bases, J lost 6 bases, and 11 bases lay in between.